This is a list of T cell receptor beta chains from one sample in a study of T-cell memory formation after mild COVID-19. MiXCR was run by TCRdb on the 5' RACE reads, yielding one entry per CDR3 protein. The sample includes 85,000 to 130,000 distinct CDR3 sequences, over 8.5% of them seen just once. Source material: PBMCs or a T cell subset sorted from them (not recorded which). Receptors originate from a man between 18 and 35 years old who had mild COVID-19 (a few samples of this study predate the infection). Cell type and time point are not known. The CDR3 runs from the conserved cysteine through the conserved F or W. The D gene is left open where the match is weak. The size entry is marked missing in some rows and otherwise reads once, few, many or a size class.

D gene	V gene	clone size	J gene	CDR3 protein	CDR3 DNA
.	TRBV4-3	.	TRBJ2-7	CASSQGGGYYEQYF	TGCGCCAGCAGCCAAGGGGGCGGCTACTACGAGCAGTACTTC
.	TRBV6-2/TRBV6-3	few	TRBJ2-1	CASSYMAEQFF	TGTGCCAGCAGTTACATGGCTGAGCAGTTCTTC
TRBD1	TRBV9	.	TRBJ1-4	CASSSGQGDEKLFF	TGTGCCAGCAGCTCGGGACAGGGTGATGAAAAACTGTTTTTT
.	TRBV6-6	.	TRBJ2-7	CASSPNTGEQYF	TGTGCCAGCAGCCCCAACACGGGAGAGCAGTACTTC
.	TRBV29-1	.	TRBJ1-2	CSVVTGSGYGYTF	TGCAGCGTTGTCACAGGGTCCGGCTATGGCTACACCTTC
.	TRBV27	.	TRBJ1-6	CASTNIYNSPLHF	TGTGCCAGCACAAACATCTATAATTCACCCCTCCACTTT
.	TRBV7-3	few	TRBJ2-2	CASSSTPANTGELFF	TGTGCCAGCAGCTCCACCCCCGCGAACACCGGGGAGCTGTTTTTT
TRBD2	TRBV30	.	TRBJ2-5	CASHGGETQYF	TGTGCCTCGCACGGGGGGGAGACCCAGTACTTC
.	TRBV6-6	few	TRBJ2-5	CASSSLAGLETQYF	TGTGCCAGCAGTTCGTTGGCAGGGCTAGAGACCCAGTACTTC
TRBD1	TRBV29-1	few	TRBJ2-7	CSVTGTAYEQYF	TGCAGCGTTACCGGGACAGCGTACGAGCAGTACTTC
.	TRBV7-7	few	TRBJ1-4	CASSEDGGEKLFF	TGTGCTAGCAGCGAAGACGGCGGTGAAAAACTGTTTTTT
TRBD1	TRBV5-1	few	TRBJ1-2	CASGSTGTGGYTF	TGCGCCAGCGGATCGACAGGGACCGGCGGCTACACCTTC
.	TRBV11-2	.	TRBJ1-4	CASSLRVGTGNEKLFF	TGTGCCAGCAGCTTACGTGTCGGGACGGGTAATGAAAAACTGTTTTTT
TRBD2	TRBV5-4	.	TRBJ2-7	CASSFGGADNEQYF	TGTGCCAGCAGCTTCGGGGGGGCCGATAACGAGCAGTACTTC
TRBD1	TRBV7-9	.	TRBJ1-2	CASSGGGLQGYGYTF	TGTGCCAGCAGCGGCGGAGGTTTACAGGGGTATGGCTACACCTTC
.	TRBV9	few	TRBJ2-1	CASSVGGFEQFF	TGTGCCAGCAGCGTAGGAGGATTCGAGCAGTTCTTC
.	TRBV11-2	.	TRBJ2-1	CASSFPTYNEQFF	TGTGCCAGCAGCTTTCCCACCTACAATGAGCAGTTCTTC
.	TRBV12-3/TRBV12-4	.	TRBJ1-1	CASISDWGFATFF	TGTGCCAGCATTTCTGACTGGGGATTCGCAACTTTCTTT
.	TRBV12-3/TRBV12-4	many	TRBJ1-1	CASSPAAYTEAFF	TGTGCCAGCAGCCCAGCGGCCTACACTGAAGCTTTCTTT
TRBD2	TRBV5-1	many	TRBJ2-3	CASSFLLADTDTQYF	TGCGCCAGCAGCTTCTTACTAGCGGACACAGATACGCAGTATTTT
.	TRBV28	.	TRBJ1-5	CASIRIWGAGTQPQHF	TGTGCCAGCATCAGAATCTGGGGAGCAGGTACTCAGCCCCAGCATTTT
.	TRBV28	many	TRBJ2-4	CASNPTDETIQYF	TGTGCCAGCAATCCCACAGACGAAACCATTCAGTACTTC
.	TRBV20-1	.	TRBJ2-7	CSASGGPYEQYF	TGCAGTGCTAGCGGGGGACCCTACGAGCAGTACTTC
TRBD2	TRBV7-2	.	TRBJ2-1	CASSLASGLFDEQFF	TGTGCCAGCAGCTTAGCTAGCGGGCTATTCGATGAGCAGTTCTTC
.	TRBV14	few	TRBJ2-7	CASSVDSSYEQYF	TGTGCCAGCAGCGTGGACAGCAGCTACGAGCAGTACTTC
TRBD2	TRBV9	few	TRBJ2-1	CASSVEGLAGANEQFF	TGTGCCAGCAGCGTAGAGGGGCTAGCGGGGGCCAATGAGCAGTTCTTC
.	TRBV28	.	TRBJ2-5	CASRKNGGRQTQYF	TGTGCCAGCAGAAAGAATGGGGGACGGCAGACCCAGTACTTC
.	TRBV10-3	medium-sized	TRBJ2-3	CAISESDTDTQYF	TGTGCCATCAGTGAGTCGGACACAGATACGCAGTATTTT
.	TRBV18	few	TRBJ2-3	CASSPVERADTQYF	TGTGCCAGCTCACCGGTTGAGCGCGCAGATACGCAGTATTTT
TRBD1	TRBV6-5	few	TRBJ1-1	CASSFRDRGLWTEAFF	TGTGCCAGCAGTTTCCGGGACAGGGGGCTTTGGACTGAAGCTTTCTTT
.	TRBV7-3	few	TRBJ2-3	CASSPSLRTSTDTQYF	TGTGCCAGCAGCCCCTCTCTCAGAACTAGCACAGATACGCAGTATTTT
.	TRBV29-1	.	TRBJ1-1	CSVVGANTEAFF	TGCAGCGTTGTGGGGGCTAACACTGAAGCTTTCTTT
TRBD2	TRBV7-8	few	TRBJ2-1	CASSFPGLAGGSYNEQFF	TGTGCCAGCAGCTTCCCTGGACTAGCGGGGGGATCCTACAATGAGCAGTTCTTC
.	TRBV24-1	few	TRBJ2-2	CATSDFRDVGRTGELFF	TGTGCCACCAGTGATTTCCGGGACGTTGGGCGGACCGGGGAGCTGTTTTTT
.	TRBV28	.	TRBJ2-6	CASSPQSGANVLTF	TGTGCCAGCAGCCCGCAGTCCGGGGCCAACGTCCTGACTTTC
.	TRBV12-3/TRBV12-4	few	TRBJ1-5	CASSSDGYGDSNQPQHF	TGTGCCAGCAGTTCTGACGGGTATGGGGATAGCAATCAGCCCCAGCATTTT
.	TRBV3-1	.	TRBJ1-1	CASSQELRDRKTEAFF	TGTGCCAGCAGCCAAGAGTTAAGGGATCGGAAAACTGAAGCTTTCTTT
TRBD2	TRBV11-1	.	TRBJ2-1	CASSSTGTSGAYNEQFF	TGTGCCAGCAGCTCAACCGGGACTAGCGGGGCATATAATGAGCAGTTCTTC
.	TRBV11-2	few	TRBJ2-7	CASSYTGYEQYF	TGTGCCAGCAGCTACACGGGCTACGAGCAGTACTTC
.	TRBV5-1	.	TRBJ1-1	CASSLGGTPEGPEAFF	TGCGCCAGCAGCTTGGGGGGAACACCTGAGGGCCCTGAAGCTTTCTTT
.	TRBV9	.	TRBJ2-1	CASSLGQFNEQFF	TGTGCCAGCAGCCTTGGACAATTCAATGAGCAGTTCTTC
.	TRBV9	many	TRBJ2-1	CASSVGPEGTPPYNEQFF	TGTGCCAGCAGCGTAGGGCCCGAGGGGACTCCACCGTACAATGAGCAGTTCTTC
.	TRBV4-2	few	TRBJ1-6	CASSQDRSDSPLHF	TGTGCCAGCAGCCAAGATCGGAGTGATTCACCCCTCCACTTT
.	TRBV7-9	few	TRBJ1-6	CASSSDSPPLHF	TGTGCCAGCAGCTCGGACAGTCCACCCCTCCACTTT
TRBD2	TRBV19	.	TRBJ2-1	CASSRLAGGPDEQFF	TGTGCCAGTAGTCGACTAGCGGGGGGCCCGGATGAGCAGTTCTTC
.	TRBV10-3	.	TRBJ2-1	CAISESGNEKFF	TGTGCCATCAGTGAGTCTGGCAATGAGAAGTTCTTC
.	TRBV9	many	TRBJ2-6	CASRRTDSSGANVLTF	TGTGCCAGCAGACGAACAGATAGCTCTGGGGCCAACGTCCTGACTTTC
TRBD1	TRBV4-3	.	TRBJ2-3	CASSTRTGVFTDTQYF	TGCGCCAGCAGCACCCGGACAGGGGTCTTCACAGATACGCAGTATTTT